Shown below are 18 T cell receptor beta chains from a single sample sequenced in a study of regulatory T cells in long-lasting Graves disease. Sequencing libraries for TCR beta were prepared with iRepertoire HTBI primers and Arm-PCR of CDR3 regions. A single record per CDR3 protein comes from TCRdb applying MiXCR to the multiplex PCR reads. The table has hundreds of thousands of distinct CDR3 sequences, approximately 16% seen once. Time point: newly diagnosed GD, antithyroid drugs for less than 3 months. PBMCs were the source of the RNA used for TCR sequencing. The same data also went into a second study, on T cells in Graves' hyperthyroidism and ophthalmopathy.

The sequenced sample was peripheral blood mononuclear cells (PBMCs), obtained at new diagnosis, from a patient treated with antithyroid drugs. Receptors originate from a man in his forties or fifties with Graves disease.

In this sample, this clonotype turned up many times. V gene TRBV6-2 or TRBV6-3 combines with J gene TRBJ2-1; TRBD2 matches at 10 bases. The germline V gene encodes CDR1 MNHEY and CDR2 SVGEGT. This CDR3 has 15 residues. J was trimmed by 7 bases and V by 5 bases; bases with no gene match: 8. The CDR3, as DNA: TGTGCCAGCAGTGATCAGGGACTAGCGATAAATGAGCAGTTCTTC. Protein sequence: CASSDQGLAINEQFF.

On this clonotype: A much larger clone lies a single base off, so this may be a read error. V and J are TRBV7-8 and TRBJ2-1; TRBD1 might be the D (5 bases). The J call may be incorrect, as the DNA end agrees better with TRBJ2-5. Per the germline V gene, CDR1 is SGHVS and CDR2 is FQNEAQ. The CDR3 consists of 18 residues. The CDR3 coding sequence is TGTTCCAGCAGCTCCCCTAGGGGATGGGCGAGGCCTCAAGAGACCCAGTACTTC. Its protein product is CSSSSPRGWARPQETQYF.

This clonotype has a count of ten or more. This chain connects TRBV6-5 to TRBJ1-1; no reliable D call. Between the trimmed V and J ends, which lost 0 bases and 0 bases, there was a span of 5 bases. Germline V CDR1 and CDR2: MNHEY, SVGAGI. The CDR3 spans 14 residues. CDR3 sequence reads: CASSYSEMNTEAFF. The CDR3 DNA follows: TGTGCCAGCAGTTACTCGGAAATGAACACTGAAGCTTTCTTT.

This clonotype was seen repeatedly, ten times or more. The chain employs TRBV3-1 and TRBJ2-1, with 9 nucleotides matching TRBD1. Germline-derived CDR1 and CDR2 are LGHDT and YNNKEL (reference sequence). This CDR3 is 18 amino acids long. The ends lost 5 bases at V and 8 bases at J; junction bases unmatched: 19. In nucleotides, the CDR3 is TGTGCCAGCAGCGACGGACCCGGGACAGGGCCGGCTGTGGATGAGCAGTTCTTC. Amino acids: CASSDGPGTGPAVDEQFF.

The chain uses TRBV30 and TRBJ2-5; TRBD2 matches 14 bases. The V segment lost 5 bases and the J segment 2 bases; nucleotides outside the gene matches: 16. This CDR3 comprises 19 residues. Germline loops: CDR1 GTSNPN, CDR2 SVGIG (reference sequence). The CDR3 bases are TGTGCCTGGTCCGGGCACCGACTAGCGGGGGGGCCGAGGCAAGAGACCCAGTACTTC. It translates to CAWSGHRLAGGPRQETQYF.

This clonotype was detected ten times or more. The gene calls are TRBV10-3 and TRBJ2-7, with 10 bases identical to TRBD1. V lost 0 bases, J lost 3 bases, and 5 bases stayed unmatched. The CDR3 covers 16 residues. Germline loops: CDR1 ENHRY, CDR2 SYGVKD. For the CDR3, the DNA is TGTGCCATCAGTGAGTCGACAAGGGACAGGGGCTACGAGCAGTACTTC. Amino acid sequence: CAISESTRDRGYEQYF.

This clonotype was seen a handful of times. The chain's CDR3 is CSVGVLTQYF. In nucleotides, the CDR3 is TGCAGCGTTGGGGTTTTGACCCAGTACTTC. The chain combines TRBV29-1 with TRBJ2-5; no firm D call. The V end lost 4 bases, the J end lost 7 bases, and 7 bases lay between the germline ends. CDR3 length: 10 amino acids. Germline V lookup: CDR1 SQVTM, CDR2 ANQGSEA.

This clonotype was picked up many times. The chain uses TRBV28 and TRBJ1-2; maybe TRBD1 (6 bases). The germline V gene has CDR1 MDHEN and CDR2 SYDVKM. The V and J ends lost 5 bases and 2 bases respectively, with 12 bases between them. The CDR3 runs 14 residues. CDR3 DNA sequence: TGTGCCAGCAGTCCAAGACAGGAGAACTATGGCTACACCTTC. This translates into CASSPRQENYGYTF.

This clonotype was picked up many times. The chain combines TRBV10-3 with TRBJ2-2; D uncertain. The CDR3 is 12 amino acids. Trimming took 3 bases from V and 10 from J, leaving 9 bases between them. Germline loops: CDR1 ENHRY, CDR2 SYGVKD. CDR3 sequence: CAISDSLEELFF. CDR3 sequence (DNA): TGTGCCATCAGTGATTCACTTGAGGAGCTGTTTTTT.

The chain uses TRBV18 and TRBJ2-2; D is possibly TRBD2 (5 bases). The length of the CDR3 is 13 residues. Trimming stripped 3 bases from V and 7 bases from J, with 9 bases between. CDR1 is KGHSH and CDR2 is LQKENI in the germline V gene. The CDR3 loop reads CASSPWEYGELFF. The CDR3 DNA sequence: TGTGCCAGCTCACCCTGGGAGTACGGGGAGCTGTTTTTT.

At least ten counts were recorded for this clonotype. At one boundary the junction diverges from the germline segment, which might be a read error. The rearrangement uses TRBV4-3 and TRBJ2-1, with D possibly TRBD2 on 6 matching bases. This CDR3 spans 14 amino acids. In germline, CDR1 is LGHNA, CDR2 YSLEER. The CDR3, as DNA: TGTGCCAGCAGCCAAGAGCTGACTAGGAGTGAGCAGTTCTTC. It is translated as CASSQELTRSEQFF.

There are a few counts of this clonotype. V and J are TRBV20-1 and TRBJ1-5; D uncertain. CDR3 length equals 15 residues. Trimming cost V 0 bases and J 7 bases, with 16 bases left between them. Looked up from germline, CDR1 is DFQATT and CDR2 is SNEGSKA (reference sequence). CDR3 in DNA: TGCAGTGCTAGAGATGTCCGGGGATCGGGACAGCCCCAGCATTTT. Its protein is CSARDVRGSGQPQHF.

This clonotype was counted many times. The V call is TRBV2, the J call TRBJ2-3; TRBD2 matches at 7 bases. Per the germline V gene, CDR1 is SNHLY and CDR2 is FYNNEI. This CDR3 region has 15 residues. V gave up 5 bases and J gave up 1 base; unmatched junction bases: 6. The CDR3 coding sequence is TGTGCCAGCAGTCCCTGGGGGGGTCGCACAGATACGCAGTATTTT. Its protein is CASSPWGGRTDTQYF.

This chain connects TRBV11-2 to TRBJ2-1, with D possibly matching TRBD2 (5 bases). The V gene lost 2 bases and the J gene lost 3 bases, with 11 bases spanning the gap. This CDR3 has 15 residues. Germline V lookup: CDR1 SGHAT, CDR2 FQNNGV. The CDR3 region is CASSLRGAGYNEQFF. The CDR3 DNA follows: TGTGCCAGCAGCTTACGGGGTGCGGGCTACAATGAGCAGTTCTTC.

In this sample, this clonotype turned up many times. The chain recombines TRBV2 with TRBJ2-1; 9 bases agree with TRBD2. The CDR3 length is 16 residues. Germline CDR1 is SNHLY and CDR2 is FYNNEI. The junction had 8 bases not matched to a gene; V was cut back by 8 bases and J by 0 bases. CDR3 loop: CASLGGGARSYNEQFF. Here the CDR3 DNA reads TGTGCCAGCCTGGGCGGGGGGGCTCGCTCCTACAATGAGCAGTTCTTC. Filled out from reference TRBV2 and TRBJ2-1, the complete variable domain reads EPEVTQTPSHQVTQMGQEVILRCVPISNHLYFYWYRQILGQKVEFLVSFYNNEISEKSEIFDDQFSVERPDGSNFTLKIRSTKLEDSAMYFCASLGGGARSYNEQFFGPGTRLTVL.

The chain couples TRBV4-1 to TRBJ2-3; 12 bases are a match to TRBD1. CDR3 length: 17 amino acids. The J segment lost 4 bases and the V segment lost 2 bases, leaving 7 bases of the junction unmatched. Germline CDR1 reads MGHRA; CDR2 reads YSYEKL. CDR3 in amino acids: CASSQPRDRGRADTQYF. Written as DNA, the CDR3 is TGCGCCAGCAGCCAACCGAGGGACAGGGGGCGAGCAGATACGCAGTATTTT.

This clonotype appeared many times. The CDR3 region has the DNA TGCGCCAGCAGCCCGGGACAGGGGGAACACGAGCAGTACTTC. Protein: CASSPGQGEHEQYF. The V and J genes are TRBV5-1 and TRBJ2-7, with 11 bases aligning to TRBD1. Germline loops: CDR1 SGHRS, CDR2 YFSETQ. This CDR3 region has 14 residues. Trimming cost V 4 bases and J 5 bases; bases outside gene matches: 5.

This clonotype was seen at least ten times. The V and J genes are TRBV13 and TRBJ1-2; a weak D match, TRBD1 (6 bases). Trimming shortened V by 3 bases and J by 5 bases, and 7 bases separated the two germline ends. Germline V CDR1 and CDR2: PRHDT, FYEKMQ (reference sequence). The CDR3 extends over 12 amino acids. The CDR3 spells CASSLGHYGYTF. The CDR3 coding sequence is TGTGCCAGCAGCTTGGGACATTATGGCTACACCTTC.